This is a list of T cell receptor beta chains from one sample in a study of OX40 agonist ivuxolimab in advanced cancers. Repertoires were generated with immunoSEQ multiplex PCR, while TCRdb's copy carries only in-frame clones and drops some. Seen here are around 46,000 clones, roughly three quarters observed once, and the top ten hold roughly 2.7%. The sequenced sample was CD4+ or CD8+ T cells sorted from blood, obtained in a trial of the OX40 agonist ivuxolimab. The receptors were sampled from an adult with an advanced solid tumor such as melanoma, head and neck, liver or kidney cancer. CDR3s include the opening cysteine and the closing phenylalanine or tryptophan. Fields, in order: CDR3 length, V gene, CDR3 protein.

len: 12
v_gene: TRBV18
CDR3aa: CASSPPSREAFF

len: 15
v_gene: TRBV5-1
CDR3aa: CASSSNEGNYNEQFF

len: 11
v_gene: TRBV5-3
CDR3aa: CARSLEDTQYF

len: 15
v_gene: TRBV28
CDR3aa: CAIQGQGYSNQPQHF

len: 15
v_gene: TRBV28
CDR3aa: CASSPAGTGNEKLFF

len: 16
v_gene: TRBV4-1
CDR3aa: CASSQDPASGGKTQYF

len: 15
v_gene: TRBV6-5
CDR3aa: CASSYSDEMNTEAFF

len: 14
v_gene: TRBV7-2
CDR3aa: CASSLSRGRNEQFF

len: 13
v_gene: TRBV12-5
CDR3aa: CASGLSSFGPLNF

len: 13
v_gene: TRBV27
CDR3aa: CASSGGFANEQYF

len: 20
v_gene: TRBV5-3
CDR3aa: CARSSAGTAYLVGGSTEAFF